The present entry profiles one TCR beta chain with its context. The data originate from a study of blood T cells in healthy people across ages. A second roughly 6 to 11 cycle PCR used barcoded and J-beta primers. TCRdb re-derived calls from the 5' RACE reads in MiXCR, one entry per CDR3 protein. This table has roughly 1,300,000 distinct CDR3 sequences, around 59% appearing once. Trimming pared 4 bases from V and 5 bases from J, leaving 20 bases between. Looked up from germline, CDR1 is SGHKS and CDR2 is YYEKEE (reference sequence). CDR3 size: 16 residues. The receptor was derived from a man in his late teens or twenties in good health. The rearrangement links TRBV5-5 to TRBJ2-3; D is tentatively TRBD1 or TRBD2 (7 bases each). The sample was blood. The CDR3 loop is CASSDGGRGRKDTQYF. The DNA of the CDR3 is TGTGCCAGCAGCGACGGGGGGAGGGGGCGAAAAGATACGCAGTATTTT. The entire variable domain, with the rest obtained from reference TRBV5-5 and TRBJ2-3, is as follows: DAGVTQSPTHLIKTRGQQVTLRCSPISGHKSVSWYQQVLGQGPQFIFQYYEKEERGRGNFPDRFSARQFPNYSSELNVNALLLGDSALYLCASSDGGRGRKDTQYFGPGTRLTVL.